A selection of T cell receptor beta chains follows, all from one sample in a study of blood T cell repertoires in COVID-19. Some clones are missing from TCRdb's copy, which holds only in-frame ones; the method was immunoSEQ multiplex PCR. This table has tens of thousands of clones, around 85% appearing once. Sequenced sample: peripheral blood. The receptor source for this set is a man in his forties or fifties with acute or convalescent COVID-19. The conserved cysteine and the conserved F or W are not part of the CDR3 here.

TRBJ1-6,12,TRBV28,ASSLETATSPLH
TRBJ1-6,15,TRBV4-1,ASSRGGPGSNNSPLH
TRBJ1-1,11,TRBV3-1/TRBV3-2,ASSQATGTEAF
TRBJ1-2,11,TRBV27,ASRQTVGYGYT
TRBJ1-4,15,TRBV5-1,ASTLGPGTGGNEKLF
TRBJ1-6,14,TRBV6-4,ASKEGSALNNSPLH
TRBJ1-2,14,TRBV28,ASSFFPGQGAGGYT
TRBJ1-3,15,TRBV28,ASSLWGRPASGNTIY
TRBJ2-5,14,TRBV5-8,ASSLISGAKAETQY
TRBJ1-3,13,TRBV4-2,ASSQVIGSGNTIY
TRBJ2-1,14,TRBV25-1,ASRGETGGRFNEQF
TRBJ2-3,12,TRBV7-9,ASSLGSGADTQY
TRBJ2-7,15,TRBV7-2,ASSSVGRRGGFYEQY
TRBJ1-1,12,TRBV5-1,ASSWGTPNTEAF
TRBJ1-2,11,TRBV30,AWGTGINYGYT
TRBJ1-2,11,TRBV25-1,ASSSGTASGYT
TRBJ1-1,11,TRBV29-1,SAHFGGKSEAF